Listed here is a single T cell receptor (beta chain). No antigen is known for it. The data were taken from a study of cytomegalovirus exposure and HLA in healthy donors. The wider study: From donors who were HLA-typed, an early data release held approximately 80 million unique TCRs.

The CDR3 has 13 residues. The study's findings and limits: Analyses of presence/absence relied on an assumption of roughly uniform sequencing depth across donors. Rates of TCR association differed by HLA locus in a later analysis, with DRB1 highest and HLA-C lowest.

Vbeta (60) and Jbeta (13) primers were used in the PCR. Only in-frame clones appear in the TCRdb table, and some are missing; sequencing was by immunoSEQ multiplex PCR. The profile covers 150,000 to 200,000 clones, with around 80% appearing a single time and about 0.72% taken by the ten largest. The clonotype originates from a woman in her thirties or forties in good health and CMV-seronegative. The sequenced material came from PBMCs. The chain joins TRBV21-1 to TRBJ1-1. TRBV21-1 is marked as a pseudogene. The CDR3 region has the DNA TGTGCCAGCAGCAAAGCGCTGACCCCGGGGGCTTTCTTT. This encodes CASSKALTPGAFF.